The rows below give T cell receptor beta chains drawn from one sample of a study of shared clonotypes between healthy human individuals. Some clones are missing from TCRdb's copy, which holds only in-frame ones; the method was immunoSEQ multiplex PCR. The sample has 1.5 million to 2.5 million clones; roughly 95% are singletons. Sequencing used naive CD8+ T cells sorted from blood. These receptors all stem from a young man in good health. Both conserved end residues are part of each CDR3. Fields, in order: D gene, clone size, J gene, V gene, CDR3 protein, CDR3 DNA. The D gene is left open where the match is weak. Rows give clone size only sometimes, using once, few, many, or a class for an expanded clone.

NA | NA | TRBJ1-3 | TRBV19 | CASSIDLETVIGNTIYF | TGTGCCAGTAGTATAGATCTGGAGACGGTTATTGGAAACACCATATATTTT
NA | NA | TRBJ2-7 | TRBV6-5 | CASSYSNEVEQYF | TGTGCCAGCAGTTACTCGAATGAGGTCGAGCAGTACTTC
TRBD2 | NA | TRBJ2-7 | TRBV28 | CASSWEGGGSYEQYF | TGTGCCAGCAGTTGGGAGGGTGGTGGGTCCTACGAGCAGTACTTC
NA | NA | TRBJ1-5 | TRBV30 | CAWSVRLGQGIWAQPQHF | TGTGCCTGGAGTGTACGTCTGGGTCAGGGAATTTGGGCCCAGCCCCAGCATTTT
NA | NA | TRBJ2-3 | TRBV4-3 | CASSQDQGQSSDTQYF | TGCGCCAGCAGCCAAGATCAAGGACAGTCCTCGGATACGCAGTATTTT
NA | NA | TRBJ2-5 | TRBV6-6 | CASRSLGLGETQYF | TGTGCCAGCAGAAGTCTGGGTCTAGGAGAGACCCAGTACTTC
TRBD1 | NA | TRBJ2-7 | TRBV7-9 | CASSRDRNEQYF | TGTGCCAGCAGCCGGGACAGAAACGAGCAGTACTTC
NA | NA | TRBJ1-2 | TRBV9 | CASSADVYGYTF | TGTGCCAGCAGCGCCGACGTCTATGGCTACACCTTC
TRBD1 | NA | TRBJ2-7 | TRBV9 | CASSATGTEIYEQYF | TGTGCCAGCAGCGCCACCGGGACAGAGATCTACGAGCAGTACTTC
NA | NA | TRBJ2-6 | TRBV27 | CASSLRSGANVLTF | TGTGCCAGCAGTTTAAGATCTGGGGCCAACGTCCTGACTTTC
NA | NA | TRBJ2-5 | TRBV6-5 | CASGQSWPQETQYF | TGTGCCAGCGGACAGTCCTGGCCTCAAGAGACCCAGTACTTC
NA | NA | TRBJ1-2 | TRBV11-2 | CASSHRDGYTF | TGTGCCAGCAGCCACAGGGATGGCTACACCTTC
TRBD2 | NA | TRBJ2-1 | TRBV30 | CAWSAGGGLDEQFF | TGTGCCTGGAGTGCGGGCGGGGGGCTAGATGAGCAGTTCTTC
NA | few | TRBJ2-7 | TRBV10-1 | CASSGAGSYEQYF | TGCGCCAGCAGTGGGGCAGGGAGCTACGAGCAGTACTTC
NA | NA | TRBJ2-7 | TRBV7-9 | CASSSQVWQDEQYF | TGTGCCAGCAGCTCACAGGTTTGGCAGGACGAGCAGTACTTC
TRBD2 | NA | TRBJ2-1 | TRBV5-6 | CASSLAPSGSGYEQFF | TGTGCCAGCAGCTTGGCCCCTAGCGGGAGTGGCTATGAGCAGTTCTTC
NA | NA | TRBJ2-7 | TRBV19 | CASSFRLVNYEQYF | TGTGCCAGTAGTTTCCGACTAGTCAACTACGAGCAGTACTTC
NA | NA | TRBJ1-3 | TRBV9 | CASSVEGTGNTIYF | TGTGCCAGCAGCGTAGAGGGAACTGGAAACACCATATATTTT
NA | NA | TRBJ2-2 | TRBV13 | CASSYDSRTGELFF | TGTGCCAGCAGCTATGACAGCCGCACCGGGGAGCTGTTTTTT
TRBD2 | NA | TRBJ2-5 | TRBV9 | CASSVLAGEETQYF | TGTGCCAGCAGCGTGTTAGCGGGAGAAGAGACCCAGTACTTC
NA | NA | TRBJ2-7 | TRBV5-1 | CASSLLGGSYEQYF | TGCGCCAGCAGCCTACTAGGGGGGAGCTACGAGCAGTACTTC
NA | NA | TRBJ1-1 | TRBV9 | CASSAGDMNTEAFF | TGTGCCAGCAGCGCAGGGGATATGAACACTGAAGCTTTCTTT
NA | NA | TRBJ1-5 | TRBV19 | CASSIFDRSNQPQHF | TGTGCCAGTAGTATTTTCGACCGTAGCAATCAGCCCCAGCATTTT
NA | NA | TRBJ2-7 | TRBV6-1 | CASSESGGTYEQYF | TGTGCCAGCAGTGAGTCCGGCGGAACCTACGAACAGTACTTC
NA | NA | TRBJ1-2 | TRBV6-1 | CASTEGVGYGYTF | TGTGCCAGCACCGAAGGGGTAGGCTATGGCTACACCTTC
NA | NA | TRBJ2-1 | TRBV29-1 | CSVDWGATGIEQFF | TGCAGCGTTGACTGGGGGGCGACAGGGATCGAGCAGTTCTTC
TRBD2 | NA | TRBJ2-2 | TRBV9 | CASSPMGEGTTGELFF | TGTGCCAGCAGCCCGATGGGGGAGGGGACCACCGGGGAGCTGTTTTTT
TRBD1 | NA | TRBJ1-5 | TRBV6-6 | CASSPGQGGNQPQHF | TGTGCCAGCAGCCCGGGACAGGGTGGCAATCAGCCCCAGCATTTT
NA | NA | TRBJ2-3 | TRBV9 | CASSVDLGSDTQYF | TGTGCCAGCAGCGTAGATTTAGGGTCAGATACGCAGTATTTT
NA | NA | TRBJ2-2 | TRBV27 | CASSLGSNTGELFF | TGTGCCAGCAGTTTGGGATCGAACACCGGGGAGCTGTTTTTT
TRBD1 | once | TRBJ2-1 | TRBV28 | CASRRQGPSTNEQFF | TGTGCCAGCAGGAGACAGGGTCCCTCTACAAATGAGCAGTTCTTC